One and the same sample provided the 29 T cell receptor beta chains below, sequenced in a study of blood T cell repertoires in COVID-19. The protocol was immunoSEQ multiplex PCR, while the TCRdb copy is restricted to in-frame clones and leaves out a portion. The data contain about 230,000 clones, approximately 88% of them singletons. What was sequenced was PBMCs or T cells enriched from blood (not recorded which). Source of these receptors: a woman aged 30 to 39 who had been exposed to COVID-19.

The V call is TRBV19, the J call TRBJ1-1; 8 bases are a match to TRBD1. Germline V gene data show CDR1 as LNHDA and CDR2 as SQIVND (reference sequence). The CDR3 length is 12 residues. With 10 bases clipped from V and 3 bases from J, the junction kept 4 bases outside the gene matches. The CDR3 DNA reads as TGTGCCACCAGGGACAGGTACACTGAAGCTTTCTTT. As protein: CATRDRYTEAFF.

The rearrangement uses TRBV4-2 and TRBJ1-5; D remains unclear. Trimming took 0 bases from V and 6 from J, leaving 6 bases between them. CDR3 length: 13 amino acids. The germline V gene has CDR1 LGHNA and CDR2 YNFKEQ. The CDR3 DNA is TGTGCCAGCAGCCAAGAGCGAGGTCAGCCCCAGCATTTT. Residues: CASSQERGQPQHF.

Here the CDR3 DNA reads TGTGCCAGCAGCGGTCCTAGCGCCAACACAGATACGCAGTATTTT. The encoded protein is CASSGPSANTDTQYF. The rearrangement uses TRBV7-9 and TRBJ2-3; a weak D match, TRBD2 (6 bases). V was cut by 5 bases and J by 2 bases, with 14 bases left in between. The CDR3 loop spans 15 amino acids. Germline V CDR1 and CDR2: SEHNR, FQNEAQ (reference sequence).

The V call is TRBV7-2, the J call TRBJ1-1; 8 bases map to TRBD1. The ends lost 5 bases at V and 7 bases at J; junction bases unmatched: 15. The germline V gene has CDR1 SGHTA and CDR2 FQGNSA. CDR3 length equals 16 residues. The CDR3 DNA reads as TGTGCCAGCAGCCCGTCCCGGGACAGGTTCGGGATTGAAGCTTTCTTT. It codes for CASSPSRDRFGIEAFF.

This chain uses TRBV28 with TRBJ1-6, with 9 bases matching TRBD1. V lost 9 bases to trimming and J lost 6 bases; unmatched junction nucleotides: 3. Germline V gives CDR1 MDHEN, CDR2 SYDVKM. This CDR3 region has 13 residues. CDR3 DNA sequence: TGTGCCAGTCGGGACAGGGTTAATTCACCCCTCCACTTT. Its protein product is CASRDRVNSPLHF.

The chain combines TRBV19 with TRBJ2-6; TRBD2 agrees at 8 bases. Germline values: CDR1 LNHDA, CDR2 SQIVND (reference sequence). The V segment lost 5 bases and the J segment 0 bases; nucleotides outside the gene matches: 9. The CDR3 sequence is 18 residues long. The CDR3 region has the DNA TGTGCCAGTAGTTTTATTAGCGGGGCAGGCTCTGGGGCCAACGTCCTGACTTTC. As protein: CASSFISGAGSGANVLTF.

This chain uses TRBV28 with TRBJ2-1; D uncertain. The germline V and J ends were trimmed by 2 bases and 0 bases, with 8 bases remaining between them. Germline-derived CDR1 and CDR2 are MDHEN and SYDVKM. The CDR3 length is 15 residues. CDR3 sequence: CASSLTSSSYNEQFF. CDR3 nucleotides: TGTGCCAGCAGTTTAACCTCGAGCTCCTACAATGAGCAGTTCTTC.

V is TRBV20-1 and J is TRBJ2-1; TRBD1 matches at 9 bases. The CDR3 spans 14 residues. From germline, CDR1 is DFQATT and CDR2 SNEGSKA (reference sequence). Trimming cost V 3 bases and J 8 bases; bases outside gene matches: 8. CDR3 loop: CSASHRDRADEQFF. CDR3 DNA: TGCAGTGCTAGTCACCGGGACAGGGCCGATGAGCAGTTCTTC.

The V call is TRBV30, the J call TRBJ2-7, with 8 bases lining up with TRBD1. The length of the CDR3 is 12 residues. The V gene's germline CDR1 is GTSNPN and CDR2 SVGIG (reference sequence). Trimming at V came to 5 bases and at J to 7 bases, leaving 7 bases not matched to a gene. CDR3 sequence reads: CAWGRGRREQYF. In DNA, the CDR3 is TGTGCCTGGGGCAGGGGGCGGCGGGAGCAGTACTTC.

The genes are TRBV10-3 and TRBJ2-1; 12 positions agree with TRBD2. Germline V lookup: CDR1 ENHRY, CDR2 SYGVKD. V shed 10 bases, J shed 6 bases, and the junction held 4 bases outside the gene matches. The CDR3 contains 13 residues. Here the CDR3 DNA reads TGTGCCACCGGGACTAGCGGGCTCAATGAGCAGTTCTTC. It is translated as CATGTSGLNEQFF.

This clone was recorded once. One end of the junction fails to match germline, which may point to a read error. J is TRBJ1-2 and V is TRBV15; possibly TRBD1 for D (5 bases). CDR3 length equals 15 residues. Germline lookup yields CDR1 LNHNV and CDR2 YYDKDF (reference sequence). CDR3 DNA sequence: TGTGCCACCAGCAGAGAATTACAAGGGGTCTATCGCTACACCTTC. This gives the protein CATSRELQGVYRYTF.

The V gene is TRBV4-1, the J gene TRBJ1-2; D perhaps matches TRBD1 (5 bases). Germline CDR1 MGHRA, CDR2 YSYEKL. The germline V and J ends were trimmed by 2 bases and 7 bases, with 14 bases remaining between them. The CDR3 has 14 residues. The CDR3 sequence: CASSQHRIDGGYTF. DNA of the CDR3: TGCGCCAGCAGCCAACACAGGATTGACGGTGGCTACACCTTC.

The J gene is TRBJ1-3, the V gene TRBV5-1; no reliable D call. CDR3 size: 15 residues. Per germline, CDR1 SGHRS and CDR2 YFSETQ. Between the trimmed V and J ends, which lost 4 bases and 0 bases, there was a span of 11 bases. The CDR3 spells CASSADTASGNTIYF. DNA of the CDR3: TGCGCCAGCAGCGCAGACACCGCCTCTGGAAACACCATATATTTT.

V usage is TRBV25-1 and J usage is TRBJ2-7; 7 bases are a match to TRBD2. The length of the CDR3 is 11 residues. Germline lookup yields CDR1 MGHDK and CDR2 SYGVNS. Trimming removed 9 bases from V and 7 bases from J; junction bases left unmatched: 6. CDR3 region: CASTDGREQYF. The CDR3 DNA follows: TGTGCCAGTACAGACGGGAGGGAGCAGTACTTC.

This chain uses TRBV18 with TRBJ1-4, with 8 bases fitting TRBD1. Germline assignment: CDR1 KGHSH and CDR2 LQKENI. V was pared by 3 bases and J by 4 bases, with 7 bases of the junction left unmatched. The CDR3 contains 16 residues. This CDR3 is CASSPGPQGVNEKLFF. CDR3 coding DNA: TGTGCCAGCTCACCCGGTCCACAGGGGGTTAATGAAAAACTGTTTTTT.

The V and J genes are TRBV15 and TRBJ2-7; 7 bases fit TRBD1. Germline V CDR1 and CDR2: LNHNV, YYDKDF (reference sequence). V shed 4 bases and J 4 bases; nucleotides not matched to a gene: 10. The CDR3 runs to 15 residues. CDR3 sequence: CATSTSRDRAYEQYF. In nucleotides, the CDR3 is TGTGCCACCAGCACTAGCCGGGACAGAGCTTACGAGCAGTACTTC.

CDR3 amino acids: CASGWSTGVRAEAFF. The CDR3 DNA sequence: TGTGCTAGTGGTTGGAGCACAGGCGTGAGAGCTGAAGCTTTCTTT. This rearrangement joins TRBV12-5 to TRBJ1-1; possibly TRBD1 for D (5 bases). This CDR3 is 15 amino acids long. The ends were cut back, 4 bases at V and 6 bases at J, with 18 bases in the middle. Germline CDR1 reads LGHNT; CDR2 reads FRNRAP.

A few counts support this clone. V is TRBV11-2 and J is TRBJ2-7; 7 bases match TRBD1. Germline V gives CDR1 SGHAT, CDR2 FQNNGV. CDR3 length equals 15 residues. Trimming took 2 bases from V and 0 from J; bases not matched to a gene: 4. CDR3 amino acids: CASSLRGPNSYEQYF. Here the CDR3 DNA reads TGTGCCAGCAGCTTAAGGGGGCCCAACTCCTACGAGCAGTACTTC.

This sequence joins TRBV3-1 (or the pseudogene TRBV3-2) and TRBJ1-6; a possible D gene is TRBD1 (5 bases). This CDR3 spans 15 amino acids. The germline gives CDR1 LGHDT, CDR2 YNNKEL (reference sequence). V lost 1 base to trimming and J lost 10 bases, with 14 bases between them. CDR3 bases: TGTGCCAGCAGCCAAGTGGCTCAATGGGGCTCACCCCTCCACTTT. Translated: CASSQVAQWGSPLHF.

The V gene is TRBV27, the J gene TRBJ2-7; TRBD2 matches 10 bases. The CDR3 is 15 residues long. V trimming: 5 bases; J trimming: 1 base; junction bases outside the gene matches: 5. The germline gives CDR1 MNHEY, CDR2 SMNVEV (reference sequence). Here the CDR3 DNA reads TGTGCCAGCAGTCCCTCTAGCGGGAGATCCTACGAGCAGTACTTC. Amino acids: CASSPSSGRSYEQYF.

The chain has TRBV30 and TRBJ2-1; 7 bases match TRBD2. Germline CDR1 GTSNPN, CDR2 SVGIG (reference sequence). The CDR3 totals 16 residues. V lost 2 bases and J lost 0; bases outside the gene matches: 7. The CDR3 nucleotides are TGTGCCTGGAGTAAACTAGCGCTAAGCTCCTACAATGAGCAGTTCTTC. It yields the protein CAWSKLALSSYNEQFF.

The chain uses TRBV4-2 and TRBJ2-7; 7 bases are shared with TRBD2. Germline V gene data show CDR1 as LGHNA and CDR2 as YNFKEQ. This CDR3 spans 15 amino acids. After removal of 1 base from V and 1 base from J, the junction contained 4 bases not matched to a gene. This CDR3 reads CASSQAREGSYEQYF. The DNA of the CDR3 is TGTGCCAGCAGCCAAGCAAGGGAGGGGTCCTACGAGCAGTACTTC.

Points on this clone: At the DNA level, this CDR3 is encoded by other sequences in the same sample as well. The genes are TRBV27 and TRBJ1-2; possible D gene TRBD1, 5 bases. CDR3 size: 11 residues. The germline gives CDR1 MNHEY, CDR2 SMNVEV (reference sequence). V shed 8 bases and J shed 7 bases, with 11 bases lying between them. CDR3 sequence (DNA): TGTGCCAGCGGGCAGGGCGGTGGCTACACCTTC. Protein sequence: CASGQGGGYTF.

The V gene is TRBV5-1, the J gene TRBJ2-6; D perhaps matches TRBD2 (5 bases). Trimming took off 1 base at V and 0 bases at J, with 11 bases between the two ends. Germline-derived CDR1 and CDR2 are SGHRS and YFSETQ. The CDR3 has 17 amino acids. DNA of the CDR3: TGCGCCAGCAGCTTGTACCTAGGGAGCTCTGGGGCCAACGTCCTGACTTTC. Its translation: CASSLYLGSSGANVLTF.

The chain recombines TRBV4-2 with TRBJ1-5; TRBD1 aligns across 7 bases. Unmatched junction bases numbered 4, after V lost 5 bases and J lost 0 bases. From germline, CDR1 is LGHNA and CDR2 YNFKEQ. The CDR3 contains 15 residues. The CDR3 DNA reads TGTGCCAGCAGCAGCCGGACAGGTAGCAATCAGCCCCAGCATTTT. It specifies CASSSRTGSNQPQHF.

The rearrangement links TRBV28 to TRBJ1-2; 12 bases are shared with TRBD1. Trimming took 7 bases from V and 4 from J; bases not matched to a gene: 10. Germline V gene sequence: CDR1 MDHEN, CDR2 SYDVKM. This CDR3 is built from 16 residues. CDR3 protein: CASTARDRGPGYGYTF. The CDR3 DNA sequence: TGTGCCAGCACCGCCCGGGACAGGGGGCCTGGCTATGGCTACACCTTC.

A single count supports this clone. This chain connects TRBV19 to TRBJ2-5; TRBD1 agrees at 8 bases. V shed 6 bases, J shed 2 bases, and the junction held 8 bases outside the gene matches. The V gene's germline CDR1 is LNHDA and CDR2 SQIVND (reference sequence). There are 15 residues in the CDR3. CDR3 sequence: CASSPRTGLQETQYF. The CDR3 nucleotides read TGTGCCAGTAGCCCGCGGACAGGGTTGCAAGAGACCCAGTACTTC.

The chain is built from TRBV5-1 and TRBJ1-2; no definite D call. This CDR3 contains 16 residues. Germline CDR1 SGHRS, CDR2 YFSETQ. With 1 base removed from V and 5 bases from J, the gap between germline ends came to 18 bases. CDR3 loop: CASSLIAAGSNYGYTF. CDR3 bases: TGCGCCAGCAGCTTGATCGCCGCGGGCAGCAATTATGGCTACACCTTC.

This sequence joins TRBV27 and TRBJ1-6, with 7 bases aligning to TRBD1. V was clipped by 3 bases and J by 10 bases; unmatched bases: 0. CDR3 length equals 12 residues. Looked up from germline, CDR1 is MNHEY and CDR2 is SMNVEV (reference sequence). CDR3 sequence reads: CASSFRGSPLHF. The CDR3 DNA follows: TGTGCCAGCAGTTTCAGGGGGTCACCCCTCCACTTT.